This paragraph covers one T cell receptor beta chain sequence. Its antigen is still unknown. Base quality data are lacking; no much larger clone is found one base away. The library relied on RT-PCR. Instrument used: NextSeq 550. TCRdb cleaned the public reads at Q25 with fastp, built clones with MiXCR and kept in-frame beta chains. Rows merge per CDR3 protein into single entries with the most common DNA and genes. The sample profile shows around 4,100 distinct CDR3 sequences; around 24% of them were found once. The top ten clones comprise 16% of the sample. The data derive from a study of patients and donors after allogeneic stem cell transplantation (dated by TCRdb to 2018 to 2021). The CDR3, cysteine through phenylalanine, is 13 amino acids long. The read is trimmed to its CDR3 DNA, 39 bases read in frame from base 1. Reading the germline V gene gives CDR1 SGHVS and CDR2 FQNEAQ. Trimming removed 4 bases from V and 8 bases from J, leaving 11 bases between the germline ends.

The material sequenced was blood, either unsorted or a sorted T cell fraction (not recorded which). The sequence was obtained from a human donor who was either an allogeneic HSCT recipient or a stem cell or donor lymphocyte infusion donor (not recorded which). It is not recorded whose cells these are; they may come from a transplant donor. In this chain, TRBV7-8 is recombined with TRBJ1-4; no confident D gene assignment can be made. The CDR3 here reads CASSWTFKEKLFF. The nucleotide sequence is TGTGCCAGCAGCTGGACCTTCAAGGAAAAACTGTTTTTT.